This T cell receptor (beta chain) derives from a study of T cells in Graves' hyperthyroidism and ophthalmopathy. General study points: Also found in blood were most expanded thyroid clonotypes above 0.001. The authors' 13 V-J model separated ophthalmopathy from stable hyperthyroidism.

J gave up 1 base and V 6 bases, and 6 bases lay outside the gene matches. From germline, CDR1 is SQVTM and CDR2 ANQGSEA. This CDR3 spans 14 amino acids. Comment on this clonotype: The antigen remains unidentified.

The diagnostic basis comprised clinical symptoms, serum thyroxine and TRAb, thyroid ultrasound and orbital computed tomography. What was amplified from RNA transcripts were TCR beta CDR3 regions. When the TCR CDR3 underwent first-round RT-PCR, the HTBI primer set was used. In TCRdb, the multiplex PCR reads were re-called with MiXCR into one record per CDR3 protein. The data show around 660,000 distinct CDR3 sequences, 45% seen once. The chain employs TRBV29-1 and TRBJ2-7, with TRBD1 matching over 10 bases. Sample: peripheral blood or thyroid tissue (not recorded which). The origin of this receptor is an adult man with Graves' disease, either hyperthyroidism or ophthalmopathy (not recorded which). The CDR3 coding sequence is TGCAGCGTCCCGACAGGGGGCAGTTCCTACGAGCAGTACTTC. Translated, it gives CSVPTGGSSYEQYF.